Below are 15 T cell receptor beta chains sequenced from a single sample in a study of HIV-infected patients and healthy controls. All unsorted peripheral T cells were captured because whole blood was used without fractionation. Alpha and beta constant-region primers primed reverse transcription of around 500 ng RNA. Alpha and beta chain libraries were made separately by chain-specific third strand synthesis with multiplexing indices. One entry per CDR3 protein results from TCRdb running MiXCR on the 5' RACE reads. The sample lists approximately 25,000 distinct CDR3 sequences; 8.5% to 9% were seen once. Sequenced sample: blood. Receptor source: an adult in good health.

This clonotype was seen a handful of times. The chain is built from TRBV6-6 and TRBJ2-7, with a weak D call TRBD1 (6 bases). V lost 8 bases to trimming and J lost 5 bases, with 16 bases between them. The CDR3 has 13 residues. The germline V gene encodes CDR1 MNHNY and CDR2 SVGAGI (reference sequence). CDR3 nucleotides: TGTGCCAGCGCGGACAGCCGACAGGACGAGCAGTACTTC. It is translated as CASADSRQDEQYF.

The sample holds many counts of this clonotype. The chain joins TRBV6-6 to TRBJ2-2; no reliable D call. Germline assignment: CDR1 MNHNY and CDR2 SVGAGI (reference sequence). The CDR3 runs 11 residues. V dropped 8 bases and J dropped 5 bases, with 6 bases sitting between them. CDR3 nucleotides: TGTGCCAGCCGTTGGACCGGGGAGCTGTTTTTT. Encoded protein: CASRWTGELFF.

This clonotype was counted ten times or more. The J gene is TRBJ1-6, the V gene TRBV30; D unresolved. The germline V gene has CDR1 GTSNPN and CDR2 SVGIG (reference sequence). With 3 bases removed from V and 7 bases from J, the gap between germline ends came to 16 bases. This CDR3 comprises 15 residues. The DNA of the CDR3 is TGTGCCTGGAGCCCGGAGCGTTCACCGAATTCACCCCTCCACTTT. Translation gives CAWSPERSPNSPLHF.

The J gene is TRBJ2-1, the V gene TRBV27; perhaps TRBD2 as D (6 bases). The CDR3 loop spans 15 amino acids. Germline V lookup: CDR1 MNHEY, CDR2 SMNVEV (reference sequence). V was trimmed by 5 bases and J by 7 bases, leaving 18 bases between them. The CDR3 nucleotides are TGTGCCAGCAGTCCGCGGGGCCCGGCAAGGAATGAGCAGTTCTTC. Its translation: CASSPRGPARNEQFF.

This clonotype was observed at least ten times. The chain couples TRBV28 to TRBJ1-1, with D unresolved. V was cut by 4 bases and J by 5 bases, with 11 bases left in between. This CDR3 is built from 13 residues. Germline loops: CDR1 MDHEN, CDR2 SYDVKM. CDR3 region: CASSWTAGTEAFF. The CDR3 bases are TGTGCCAGCAGTTGGACCGCGGGGACTGAAGCTTTCTTT.

This clonotype was recorded at least ten times. This sequence joins TRBV7-2 and TRBJ2-1; D possibly corresponds to TRBD2 (6 bases). Deletions cut 5 bases from V and 0 bases from J, with 14 bases between. The germline V gene encodes CDR1 SGHTA and CDR2 FQGNSA. CDR3 length equals 16 residues. The CDR3 DNA reads as TGTGCCAGCAGCCCGAATAGCGGAGGCTCCTACAATGAGCAGTTCTTC. Translation gives CASSPNSGGSYNEQFF.

At least ten counts were recorded for this clonotype. The chain joins TRBV20-1 to TRBJ2-1; perhaps D is TRBD1 or TRBD2 (6 bases each). Trimming took 0 bases from V and 7 from J, leaving 19 bases between them. The germline gives CDR1 DFQATT, CDR2 SNEGSKA (reference sequence). CDR3 size: 16 residues. CDR3 bases: TGCAGTGCTAGAGATATAAGTAGGAGGGGGATGAATGAGCAGTTCTTC. Encoded protein: CSARDISRRGMNEQFF.

In this sample, this clonotype turned up many times. The rearrangement uses TRBV10-3 and TRBJ2-3; 10 bases match TRBD2. The CDR3 contains 14 residues. CDR1 is ENHRY and CDR2 is SYGVKD in the germline V gene. Germline trimming cut 6 bases from V and 4 bases from J; bases unmatched to any gene: 4. The CDR3 DNA is TGTGCCATCAGCAACCTAGCGGGGGCAGATACGCAGTATTTT. Its translation is CAISNLAGADTQYF.

This clonotype was counted ten times or more. This rearrangement joins TRBV30 to TRBJ2-3; D not certain. Trimming shortened V by 0 bases and J by 4 bases, and 8 bases separated the two germline ends. This CDR3 has 13 residues. Germline lookup yields CDR1 GTSNPN and CDR2 SVGIG (reference sequence). The CDR3 reads CAWSVLGSDTQYF. In DNA, the CDR3 is TGTGCCTGGAGTGTACTGGGGTCAGATACGCAGTATTTT.

Ten or more counts support this clonotype. V and J are TRBV6-2 or TRBV6-3 and TRBJ2-3, with 9 bases fitting TRBD2. The CDR3 covers 15 residues. With V trimmed by 7 bases and J by 5 bases, 10 bases remained unmatched. Germline CDR1 and CDR2: MNHEY and SVGEGT. CDR3 sequence reads: CASTGSSGGKDTQYF. CDR3 sequence (DNA): TGTGCCAGCACCGGCTCCAGCGGGGGGAAAGATACGCAGTATTTT.

The DNA for the CDR3 is TGTGCCAGCAGCTCGGACAGTTCCGAGGAGTTCTTC. It translates to CASSSDSSEEFF. The chain has TRBV6-2 or TRBV6-3 and TRBJ2-1, with D perhaps TRBD1 (6 bases). The germline CDR1 and CDR2 sequences are MNHEY and SVGEGT. Trimming left V 6 bases short and J 14 bases short, with 17 bases between. The CDR3 runs to 12 residues.

This clonotype was picked up many times. V usage is TRBV6-2 or TRBV6-3 and J usage is TRBJ1-1; no firm D call. The CDR3 consists of 14 residues. Deletions cut 1 base from V and 4 bases from J, with 10 bases between. Per the germline V gene, CDR1 is MNHEY and CDR2 is SVGEGT. CDR3 loop: CASSYLRVSTEAFF. CDR3 coding DNA: TGTGCCAGCAGTTACTTAAGGGTGAGCACTGAAGCTTTCTTT.

This clonotype was counted ten times or more. This sequence joins TRBV7-3 and TRBJ1-1, with D unclear. Germline assignment: CDR1 SGHTA and CDR2 FQGTGA. The CDR3 length is 13 residues. Trimming left V 3 bases short and J 3 bases short, with 8 bases between. The CDR3 here is CASSLFGDTEAFF. The DNA for the CDR3 is TGTGCCAGCAGCTTGTTCGGGGACACTGAAGCTTTCTTT.

Judged by abundance, this clonotype is medium-sized (0.01 to 0.1%). The chain employs TRBV7-2 and TRBJ2-3; weak D call: TRBD2 (6 bases). CDR3 length: 15 amino acids. Germline lookup yields CDR1 SGHTA and CDR2 FQGNSA. Trimming stripped 3 bases from V and 4 bases from J, with 14 bases between. CDR3 region: CASSLASDLPDTQYF. The DNA of the CDR3 is TGTGCCAGCAGCTTGGCTAGCGACCTCCCAGATACGCAGTATTTT.

This clonotype qualifies as medium-sized. The CDR3 DNA reads TGTGCCATACCGGGACTAGCGGCCTCCGGGGAGCTGTTTTTT. The encoded protein is CAIPGLAASGELFF. This sequence joins TRBV10-3 and TRBJ2-2, with 11 bases that match TRBD2. The CDR3 consists of 14 residues. After removal of 9 bases from V and 6 bases from J, the junction contained 6 bases not matched to a gene. Germline V gives CDR1 ENHRY, CDR2 SYGVKD.